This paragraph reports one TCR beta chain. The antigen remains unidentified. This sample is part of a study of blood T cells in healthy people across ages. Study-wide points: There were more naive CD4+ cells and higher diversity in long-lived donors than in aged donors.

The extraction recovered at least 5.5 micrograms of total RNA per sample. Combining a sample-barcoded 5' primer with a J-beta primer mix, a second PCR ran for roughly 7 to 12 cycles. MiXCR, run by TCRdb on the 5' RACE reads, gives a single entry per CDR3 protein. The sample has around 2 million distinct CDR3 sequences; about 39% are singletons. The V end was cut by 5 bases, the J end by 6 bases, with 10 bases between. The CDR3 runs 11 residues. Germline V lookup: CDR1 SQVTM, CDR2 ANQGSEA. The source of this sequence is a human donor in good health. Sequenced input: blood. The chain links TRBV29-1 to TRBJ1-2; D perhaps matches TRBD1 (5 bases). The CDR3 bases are TGCAGCGTTTCGGGGGTTGATGGCTACACCTTC. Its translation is CSVSGVDGYTF.